Shown below are 30 T cell receptor beta chains from a single sample sequenced in a study of blood T cell repertoires in COVID-19. The data were produced by immunoSEQ multiplex PCR, yet TCRdb's version contains in-frame clones alone and is incomplete. Counted here are 250,000 to 300,000 clones, roughly 86% occurring once; the ten biggest clones make up 10% to 12%. The material sequenced was peripheral blood. The receptors were sampled from a woman aged 30 to 39 with COVID-19, enrolled during active disease.

The chain uses TRBV11-3 and TRBJ2-1, with TRBD2 as a possible D gene (5 bases). Trimming took off 5 bases at V and 0 bases at J, with 11 bases between the two ends. The CDR3 sequence is 15 residues long. From germline, CDR1 is SGHNT and CDR2 YENEEA. The DNA of the CDR3 is TGTGCCAGCAGCGGGAGCGGAAGCTCCTACAATGAGCAGTTCTTC. Protein: CASSGSGSSYNEQFF.

Only a few counts were recorded for this clone. This rearrangement joins TRBV9 to TRBJ1-6; D gene unclear. CDR1 and CDR2 from the germline V gene are SGDLS and YYNGEE. CDR3 length equals 13 residues. The V end lost 1 base, the J end lost 6 bases, and 5 bases lay between the germline ends. The CDR3: CASSVSPNSPLHF. CDR3 coding DNA: TGTGCCAGCAGCGTATCTCCTAATTCACCCCTCCACTTT.

This rearrangement joins TRBV5-1 to TRBJ2-3; 9 positions match TRBD2. The CDR3 covers 15 residues. CDR1 is SGHRS, CDR2 YFSETQ, per germline. V was pared by 5 bases and J by 0 bases, with 4 bases of the junction left unmatched. CDR3 region: CASRRTSDSTDTQYF. The CDR3 DNA follows: TGCGCCAGCAGAAGGACTAGCGATAGCACAGATACGCAGTATTTT. The full variable domain, its missing parts supplied by reference TRBV5-1 and TRBJ2-3, is KAGVTQTPRYLIKTRGQQVTLSCSPISGHRSVSWYQQTPGQGLQFLFEYFSETQRNKGNFPGRFSGRQFSNSRSEMNVSTLELGDSALYLCASRRTSDSTDTQYFGPGTRLTVL.

The chain has TRBV4-2 and TRBJ2-6; TRBD1 is a possible D gene (6 bases). V was cut by 3 bases and J by 4 bases, with 7 bases left in between. This CDR3 spans 14 amino acids. Germline values: CDR1 LGHNA, CDR2 YNFKEQ. In DNA form, the CDR3 reads TGTGCCAGCAGCCAGGGGGCCGGGGCCAACGTCCTGACTTTC. Its translation is CASSQGAGANVLTF.

This chain links TRBV29-1 with TRBJ2-1, with D maybe TRBD2 (5 bases). Germline V lookup: CDR1 SQVTM, CDR2 ANQGSEA. V dropped 3 bases and J dropped 9 bases, with 15 bases sitting between them. This CDR3 comprises 13 residues. Here the CDR3 reads CSVEKLSAGEQFF. The CDR3 DNA follows: TGCAGCGTTGAGAAGCTTAGCGCGGGTGAGCAGTTCTTC.

The rearrangement joins TRBV5-1 to TRBJ1-3; D is possibly TRBD1 (5 bases). CDR3 length equals 17 residues. Germline V gene sequence: CDR1 SGHRS, CDR2 YFSETQ. V gave up 1 base and J gave up 0 bases, with 14 bases separating them. In DNA form, the CDR3 reads TGCGCCAGCAGCTTGATTCCGGACACACTCTCTGGAAACACCATATATTTT. Its protein is CASSLIPDTLSGNTIYF.

The chain joins TRBV28 to TRBJ1-2; TRBD1 is a possible D gene (6 bases). This CDR3 has 15 residues. The ends were cut back, 6 bases at V and 0 bases at J, with 14 bases in the middle. The V gene's germline CDR1 is MDHEN and CDR2 SYDVKM. As DNA, the CDR3 is TGTGCCAGCAGGTTACAGGGTAGGCCTAACTATGGCTACACCTTC. Translation: CASRLQGRPNYGYTF.

This clone showed up just once. CDR3: CAWKPGQGSQETQYF. CDR3 nucleotide sequence: TGTGCCTGGAAACCCGGACAGGGGAGCCAAGAGACCCAGTACTTC. The V and J genes are TRBV30 and TRBJ2-5; 9 bases line up with TRBD1. The CDR3 runs 15 residues. The germline CDR1 and CDR2 sequences are GTSNPN and SVGIG (reference sequence). V shed 4 bases, J shed 1 base, and the junction held 7 bases outside the gene matches.

The chain combines TRBV30 with TRBJ1-2; 11 positions match TRBD1. Germline V gives CDR1 GTSNPN, CDR2 SVGIG (reference sequence). The V segment lost 3 bases and the J segment 7 bases; nucleotides outside the gene matches: 4. The CDR3 is 13 residues long. The CDR3 here is CAWRAGQGVGYTF. The CDR3 region has the DNA TGTGCCTGGAGGGCGGGACAGGGGGTTGGCTACACCTTC.

This chain uses TRBV28 with TRBJ1-2; D unresolved. Trimming stripped 3 bases from V and 7 bases from J, with 12 bases between. Germline V gene lookup returns CDR1 MDHEN and CDR2 SYDVKM. There are 13 residues in the CDR3. DNA of the CDR3: TGTGCCAGCAGTTTTTCTTCCCGCGGTGGCTACACCTTC. This translates into CASSFSSRGGYTF.

The chain carries TRBV5-1 and TRBJ2-7; no definite D call. Deletions cut 0 bases from V and 0 bases from J, with 10 bases between. The CDR3 is made up of 15 amino acids. The germline CDR1 and CDR2 sequences are SGHRS and YFSETQ. The chain's CDR3 is CASSLGTALSYEQYF. CDR3 nucleotide sequence: TGCGCCAGCAGCTTGGGAACAGCACTCTCCTACGAGCAGTACTTC. Filled out from reference TRBV5-1 and TRBJ2-7, the complete variable domain reads KAGVTQTPRYLIKTRGQQVTLSCSPISGHRSVSWYQQTPGQGLQFLFEYFSETQRNKGNFPGRFSGRQFSNSRSEMNVSTLELGDSALYLCASSLGTALSYEQYFGPGTRLTVT.

J is TRBJ2-1 and V is TRBV3-1 (or the pseudogene TRBV3-2); D is unresolved. Per the germline V gene, CDR1 is LGHDT and CDR2 is YNNKEL (reference sequence). The V end lost 2 bases, the J end lost 8 bases, and 7 bases lay between the germline ends. This CDR3 comprises 12 residues. CDR3 in DNA: TGTGCCAGCAGCCAAATTCGGGATGAGCAGTTCTTC. Amino acids: CASSQIRDEQFF.

This clone showed up just a few times. V and J are TRBV21-1 and TRBJ1-6; the table gives TRBD1 as D, unverified against the DNA. TRBV21-1 is assigned pseudogene status. The CDR3 covers 13 residues. The CDR3 DNA sequence: TGTGCCAGCAGCTCACAGGGGAGTTCACCCCTCCACTTT. This codes for CASSSQGSSPLHF.

This rearrangement joins TRBV5-4 to TRBJ2-1, with a possible D match to TRBD1 (6 bases). The CDR3 runs to 11 residues. V was trimmed by 4 bases and J by 10 bases, leaving 9 bases between them. Germline CDR1 reads SGHNT; CDR2 reads YYREEE (reference sequence). CDR3 residues: CASSVDSEQFF. CDR3 DNA sequence: TGTGCCAGCAGCGTGGACAGCGAGCAGTTCTTC.

CDR3 sequence: CAWSRDRAYEQYF. DNA of the CDR3: TGTGCCTGGAGTCGGGACAGGGCCTACGAGCAGTACTTC. The J gene is TRBJ2-7, the V gene TRBV30, with 9 bases aligning to TRBD1. The V segment lost 2 bases and the J segment 2 bases; nucleotides outside the gene matches: 1. CDR1 is GTSNPN and CDR2 is SVGIG in the germline V gene (reference sequence). The CDR3 is 13 residues long.

CDR3: CASSLEGGLLGEAFF. The CDR3 nucleotides read TGCGCCAGCAGCTTGGAAGGGGGCCTATTAGGGGAAGCTTTCTTT. The chain recombines TRBV5-1 with TRBJ1-1; 7 bases align to TRBD1. After removal of 0 bases from V and 8 bases from J, the junction contained 10 bases not matched to a gene. Germline values: CDR1 SGHRS, CDR2 YFSETQ. The CDR3 runs to 15 residues. Supplemented by reference TRBV5-1 and TRBJ1-1, the full variable domain reads KAGVTQTPRYLIKTRGQQVTLSCSPISGHRSVSWYQQTPGQGLQFLFEYFSETQRNKGNFPGRFSGRQFSNSRSEMNVSTLELGDSALYLCASSLEGGLLGEAFFGQGTRLTVV.

V gene TRBV30 combines with J gene TRBJ1-1; no clear D gene. The germline V gene has CDR1 GTSNPN and CDR2 SVGIG (reference sequence). The V end lost 0 bases, the J end lost 3 bases, and 8 bases lay between the germline ends. The CDR3 extends over 13 amino acids. CDR3 nucleotide sequence: TGTGCCTGGAGTGTGTTAGTATACACTGAAGCTTTCTTT. Translated, it gives CAWSVLVYTEAFF.

The chain joins TRBV24-1 to TRBJ1-5; possible D gene TRBD1, 6 bases. The V gene lost 5 bases and the J gene lost 6 bases, with 13 bases spanning the gap. The length of the CDR3 is 14 residues. Germline CDR1 KGHDR, CDR2 SFDVKD. CDR3 sequence: CATSVAGVGQPQHF. CDR3 DNA: TGTGCCACCAGTGTTGCAGGGGTAGGTCAGCCCCAGCATTTT.

The rearrangement joins TRBV10-3 to TRBJ2-7, with 13 bases aligning to TRBD2. Per the germline V gene, CDR1 is ENHRY and CDR2 is SYGVKD. V shed 10 bases, J shed 5 bases, and the junction held 5 bases outside the gene matches. CDR3 length: 13 amino acids. The CDR3 protein is CATGLAGLHEQYF. The CDR3 nucleotides read TGTGCCACGGGACTAGCGGGACTTCACGAGCAGTACTTC.

The rearrangement uses TRBV5-1 and TRBJ2-1; possible D gene TRBD2, 5 bases. CDR1 is SGHRS and CDR2 is YFSETQ in the germline V gene. Trimming left V 7 bases short and J 0 bases short, with 11 bases between. The CDR3 contains 14 residues. The CDR3 bases are TGCGCCAGCGGCCTGGGGAGCTCCTACAATGAGCAGTTCTTC. Encoded protein: CASGLGSSYNEQFF.

The V and J genes are TRBV5-1 and TRBJ1-2, with D maybe TRBD1 (6 bases). Between the trimmed V and J ends, which lost 0 bases and 5 bases, there was a span of 26 bases. From germline, CDR1 is SGHRS and CDR2 YFSETQ. The CDR3 extends over 19 amino acids. DNA of the CDR3: TGCGCCAGCAGCTTGGATCGAGGGGGAGGGATCGGGTTCTCGTATGGCTACACCTTC. The encoded protein is CASSLDRGGGIGFSYGYTF.

This clone was counted between two and nine times. The chain employs TRBV12-3 or TRBV12-4 and TRBJ2-3; tentative D call: TRBD2 (5 bases). This CDR3 region has 13 residues. V lost 1 base to trimming and J lost 4 bases, with 6 bases between them. The CDR3 protein is CASSLERPDTQYF. In nucleotides, the CDR3 is TGTGCCAGCAGTTTAGAGCGGCCAGATACGCAGTATTTT.

This clone occurred once. The rearrangement joins TRBV7-3 to TRBJ2-1; 8 bases line up with TRBD2. This CDR3 region has 17 residues. The V gene end was trimmed by 1 base and the J gene end by 4 bases; junction bases not matched to a gene: 9. Germline assignment: CDR1 SGHTA and CDR2 FQGTGA. DNA of the CDR3: TGTGCCAGCAGCTTAATGCTAGCGGGTATCGATTACAATGAGCAGTTCTTC. Residues: CASSLMLAGIDYNEQFF.

The chain has TRBV7-9 and TRBJ2-7, with D maybe TRBD2 (6 bases). The germline V and J ends were trimmed by 6 bases and 0 bases, with 18 bases remaining between them. The germline gives CDR1 SEHNR, CDR2 FQNEAQ (reference sequence). The CDR3 consists of 16 residues. CDR3 in amino acids: CASSAKEGPVSYEQYF. The CDR3 nucleotides read TGTGCCAGCAGTGCCAAGGAGGGCCCAGTCTCCTACGAGCAGTACTTC.

V usage is TRBV19 and J usage is TRBJ2-7; 12 positions agree with TRBD2. The V gene's germline CDR1 is LNHDA and CDR2 SQIVND (reference sequence). Trimming took 3 bases from V and 5 from J; bases not matched to a gene: 5. This CDR3 has 15 residues. The CDR3, as DNA: TGTGCCAGTAGTATGTCGTGGACTAGCGGGAACGAGCAGTACTTC. This gives the protein CASSMSWTSGNEQYF.

The rearrangement joins TRBV10-1 to TRBJ2-2; D perhaps matches TRBD2 (6 bases). Trimming stripped 8 bases from V and 10 bases from J, with 20 bases between. The germline gives CDR1 WNHNN, CDR2 SYGVQD (reference sequence). The CDR3 contains 14 residues. For the CDR3, the DNA is TGCGCCAGCTCCGGGTGGGGGGTACGGACGGAGCTGTTTTTT. It specifies CASSGWGVRTELFF.

The rearrangement joins TRBV2 to TRBJ2-5; the D gene is possibly TRBD2 (6 bases). Germline V gene data show CDR1 as SNHLY and CDR2 as FYNNEI. V was shortened by 0 bases and J by 4 bases, with 9 bases between the two germline ends. This CDR3 region has 14 residues. The CDR3: CASSEALGGETQYF. In DNA form, the CDR3 reads TGTGCCAGCAGTGAAGCTCTGGGGGGAGAGACCCAGTACTTC.

The V gene is TRBV2, the J gene TRBJ2-1; D unresolved. Trimming cost V 6 bases and J 8 bases, with 14 bases left between them. The V gene's germline CDR1 is SNHLY and CDR2 FYNNEI. This CDR3 is 13 amino acids long. CDR3 sequence (DNA): TGTGCCAGCAGAGTAGCCCTTTCGGATGAGCAGTTCTTC. This encodes CASRVALSDEQFF.

This rearrangement joins TRBV5-1 to TRBJ2-6; D call uncertain. V was cut by 1 base and J by 2 bases, with 4 bases left in between. The CDR3 sequence is 14 residues long. The germline V gene has CDR1 SGHRS and CDR2 YFSETQ. CDR3: CASSLTAGANVLTF. CDR3 DNA: TGCGCCAGCAGCTTGACTGCTGGGGCCAACGTCCTGACTTTC.

J is TRBJ2-2 and V is TRBV6-5, with 13 bases that match TRBD2. Germline V lookup: CDR1 MNHEY, CDR2 SVGAGI. V lost 6 bases, J lost 8 bases, and 6 bases stayed unmatched. This CDR3 has 15 amino acids. The CDR3 DNA reads TGTGCCAGCAGCAGACTAGCGGGAGGCTCTGGGGAGCTGTTTTTT. Its protein is CASSRLAGGSGELFF.